A single sample gave rise to the 11 T cell receptor beta chains below, sequenced in a study of vaccination and CD4 T cells after COVID-19. No antigen has been identified for these receptors. With the Oncomine TCR Beta short-read assay, DNA from cultured CD4+ T cells was sequenced. TCRdb itself ran the PCR reads through MiXCR, one entry per CDR3 protein. The sample contains around 3,900 distinct CDR3 sequences, less than 55% of which appear only once. The treatment is: approximately nine-day PBMC culture with coronavirus spike peptide pools or control peptides (ViraFEST assay). Source material: CD4+ T cells from blood, cultured in vitro. These receptors originate from a human donor who had recovered from COVID-19.

The V and J genes are TRBV2 and TRBJ2-1; TRBD1 might be the D (5 bases). Germline values: CDR1 SNHLY, CDR2 FYNNEI. CDR3 length equals 13 residues. V lost 5 bases, J lost 6 bases, and 11 bases lay in between. CDR3 nucleotide sequence: TGTGCCAGCAGTTCACAGGACGGCAATGAGCAGTTCTTC. Translating gives CASSSQDGNEQFF.

This sequence joins TRBV15 and TRBJ2-3, with 7 nucleotides matching TRBD2. With 0 bases clipped from V and 0 bases from J, the junction kept 6 bases outside the gene matches. The CDR3 has 17 residues. Looked up from germline, CDR1 is LNHNV and CDR2 is YYDKDF (reference sequence). CDR3 sequence reads: CATSRDRAGTSTDTQYF. In nucleotides, the CDR3 is TGTGCCACCAGCAGAGATAGAGCGGGGACTAGCACAGATACGCAGTATTTT.

This clonotype was recorded a few times. The rearrangement uses TRBV7-9 and TRBJ2-7, with TRBD2 as a possible D gene (5 bases). Per the germline V gene, CDR1 is SEHNR and CDR2 is FQNEAQ (reference sequence). This CDR3 is built from 14 residues. V was pared by 1 base and J by 1 base, with 8 bases between. The CDR3 DNA follows: TGTGCCAGCAGCTTAGTTGGGAGATCCTACGAGCAGTACTTC. This encodes CASSLVGRSYEQYF.

This sequence joins TRBV27 and TRBJ1-1, with D possibly TRBD1 on 6 matching bases. Germline V gene lookup returns CDR1 MNHEY and CDR2 SMNVEV (reference sequence). V lost 3 bases to trimming and J lost 8 bases, with 13 bases between them. CDR3 size: 13 residues. As DNA, the CDR3 is TGTGCCAGCAGTTTTGGTTTAGGACAGGAAGCTTTCTTT. Encoded protein: CASSFGLGQEAFF.

This clonotype was counted between two and nine times. J is TRBJ1-1 and V is TRBV11-3; D may be TRBD1 (5 bases). The germline gives CDR1 SGHNT, CDR2 YENEEA. The CDR3 runs to 13 residues. V shed 5 bases and J shed 5 bases, with 12 bases lying between them. This CDR3 reads CASSKRRGTEAFF. CDR3 DNA: TGTGCCAGCAGCAAACGTCGGGGGACTGAAGCTTTCTTT.

This clonotype was seen only a few times. The chain couples TRBV27 to TRBJ1-2; the D gene is possibly TRBD1 (6 bases). CDR3 length equals 13 residues. The V end was cut by 3 bases, the J end by 7 bases, with 12 bases between. From germline, CDR1 is MNHEY and CDR2 SMNVEV (reference sequence). CDR3: CASSLTQGSGYTF. The CDR3 DNA reads TGTGCCAGCAGTTTGACGCAGGGGAGTGGCTACACCTTC.

In this sample, this clonotype turned up once. V and J are TRBV11-3 and TRBJ2-3; 11 nucleotides agree with TRBD2. This CDR3 is built from 16 residues. J was trimmed by 2 bases and V by 5 bases; bases with no gene match: 6. Germline V CDR1 and CDR2: SGHNT, YENEEA. CDR3 sequence: CASSRRLAGSTDTQYF. The CDR3 DNA sequence: TGTGCCAGCAGCAGACGACTAGCGGGGTCCACAGATACGCAGTATTTT.

This chain uses TRBV28 with TRBJ1-2; D ambiguous. Trimming shortened V by 7 bases and J by 5 bases, and 23 bases separated the two germline ends. The CDR3 runs 16 residues. Germline lookup yields CDR1 MDHEN and CDR2 SYDVKM. The CDR3 nucleotides are TGTGCCAGCACCGTACCTTTAGGATTTGACCTATATGGCTACACCTTC. It yields the protein CASTVPLGFDLYGYTF.

Concerning this clonotype: At one of its ends the junction is not consistent with the germline gene, which may arise from a read error. The J gene is TRBJ2-1, the V gene TRBV7-7; D might be TRBD2 (6 bases). In germline, CDR1 is SSHAT, CDR2 FNYEAQ (reference sequence). The CDR3 sequence is 13 residues long. As DNA, the CDR3 is TGTGCTAGCAGCTTAGCGGTCTACAATGAGCAGTTCTTC. Protein sequence: CASSLAVYNEQFF.

The chain couples TRBV6-5 to TRBJ1-1; D is undetermined. The CDR3 sequence is 13 residues long. Trimming shortened V by 4 bases and J by 0 bases, and 6 bases separated the two germline ends. Per germline, CDR1 MNHEY and CDR2 SVGAGI. Here the CDR3 DNA reads TGTGCCAGCAGTTCCCTCTTGAACACTGAAGCTTTCTTT. Translating it yields CASSSLLNTEAFF.

The rearrangement joins TRBV6-2 or TRBV6-3 to TRBJ2-3; tentatively, D is TRBD1 or TRBD2 (5 bases each). Trimming removed 1 base at V and 3 bases at J, with 14 bases between. Per germline, CDR1 MNHEY and CDR2 SVGEGT. The CDR3 has 16 residues. CDR3 protein: CASSYLGVGATDTQYF. The CDR3 nucleotides read TGTGCCAGCAGTTACTTGGGCGTCGGGGCAACAGATACGCAGTATTTT.